A single sample gave rise to the 5 T cell receptor beta chains below, sequenced in a study of spatial heterogeneity in lung cancer. These TCRs' antigens remain unknown. Using its own MiXCR run on the 5' RACE reads, TCRdb lists one record per CDR3 protein. The profile shows about a thousand distinct CDR3 sequences, around 14% of them singletons. Time point reported: sample taken at primary tumor resection. Regarding the study as a whole: In tumors, expanded intratumoral alpha and beta TCR counts tracked mutation counts.

The specimen was lung tumor tissue, collected at surgery. These receptors came from a female donor with early-stage non-small cell lung cancer.

This clonotype is categorized as medium-sized (0.01 to 0.1%). This chain connects TRBV3-1 to TRBJ1-2; D is unclear. CDR1 is LGHDT, CDR2 YNNKEL, per germline (reference sequence). Between the trimmed V and J ends, which lost 0 bases and 4 bases, there was a span of 12 bases. The CDR3 length is 15 residues. This chain's CDR3 is CASSQDMGFGYGYTF. The DNA for the CDR3 is TGTGCCAGCAGCCAAGATATGGGTTTTGGCTATGGCTACACCTTC.

This clonotype is labeled large (0.1 to 1%). V gene TRBV28 combines with J gene TRBJ2-7; tentative D call: TRBD1 (5 bases). The CDR3 runs 14 residues. Germline loops: CDR1 MDHEN, CDR2 SYDVKM. V lost 7 bases, J lost 2 bases, and 15 bases lay in between. The CDR3: CASIVQTGAYEQYF. Written as DNA, the CDR3 is TGTGCCAGCATAGTTCAAACAGGAGCCTACGAGCAGTACTTC.

This clonotype showed up just a few times. The J gene is TRBJ2-7, the V gene TRBV11-2; 7 bases map to TRBD2. Looked up from germline, CDR1 is SGHAT and CDR2 is FQNNGV. CDR3 length equals 15 residues. V lost 1 base and J lost 6; bases outside the gene matches: 9. The CDR3 sequence: CASSLGVGGPTEQYF. CDR3 DNA: TGTGCCAGCAGCTTAGGGGTGGGAGGGCCGACCGAGCAGTACTTC.

The chain uses TRBV5-5 and TRBJ2-5, with no clear D. V lost 0 bases to trimming and J lost 2 bases, with 5 bases between them. Germline V lookup: CDR1 SGHKS, CDR2 YYEKEE (reference sequence). The CDR3 consists of 13 residues. CDR3 nucleotides: TGTGCCAGCAGCTTGGCCGTGCAAGAGACCCAGTACTTC. This codes for CASSLAVQETQYF. Using reference TRBV5-5 and TRBJ2-5 for the parts outside the CDR3, the full variable domain is DAGVTQSPTHLIKTRGQQVTLRCSPISGHKSVSWYQQVLGQGPQFIFQYYEKEERGRGNFPDRFSARQFPNYSSELNVNALLLGDSALYLCASSLAVQETQYFGPGTRLLVL.

By share, this clonotype counts as medium-sized. The genes are TRBV5-1 and TRBJ1-3; D ambiguous. Trimming removed 4 bases at V and 0 bases at J, with 8 bases between. The germline V gene has CDR1 SGHRS and CDR2 YFSETQ. The CDR3 totals 14 residues. Here the CDR3 reads CASSPTLSGNTIYF. The CDR3 region has the DNA TGCGCCAGCAGCCCGACACTCTCTGGAAACACCATATATTTT. Based on the CDR3 plus reference TRBV5-1 and TRBJ1-3, the full variable domain is KAGVTQTPRYLIKTRGQQVTLSCSPISGHRSVSWYQQTPGQGLQFLFEYFSETQRNKGNFPGRFSGRQFSNSRSEMNVSTLELGDSALYLCASSPTLSGNTIYFGEGSWLTVV.